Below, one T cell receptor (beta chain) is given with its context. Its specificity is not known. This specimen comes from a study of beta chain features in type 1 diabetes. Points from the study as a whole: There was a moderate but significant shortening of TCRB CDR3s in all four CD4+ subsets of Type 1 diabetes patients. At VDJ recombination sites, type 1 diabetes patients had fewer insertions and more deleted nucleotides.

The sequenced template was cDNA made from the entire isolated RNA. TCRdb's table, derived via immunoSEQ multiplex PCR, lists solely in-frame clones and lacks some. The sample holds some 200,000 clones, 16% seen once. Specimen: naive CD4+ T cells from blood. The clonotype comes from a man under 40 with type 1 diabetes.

CDR3 sequence: CSVRWLRMNTEAFF. In DNA form, the CDR3 reads TGCAGCGTTCGCTGGCTCCGCATGAACACTGAAGCTTTCTTT. V is TRBV29-1 and J is TRBJ1-1; D unclear. Looked up from germline, CDR1 is SQVTM and CDR2 is ANQGSEA. The V gene lost 5 bases and the J gene lost 0 bases, with 13 bases spanning the gap. This CDR3 has 14 amino acids. Full variable domain (remainder filled in from reference TRBV29-1 and TRBJ1-1): SAVISQKPSRDICQRGTSLTIQCQVDSQVTMMFWYRQQPGQSLTLIATANQGSEATYESGFVIDKFPISRPNLTFSTLTVSNMSPEDSSIYLCSVRWLRMNTEAFFGQGTRLTVV.